The 10 T cell receptor beta chains given below trace back to one sample, sequenced in a study of blood T cell repertoires in COVID-19. Sequencing used immunoSEQ multiplex PCR; TCRdb keeps in-frame clones, though not all of them. Among about 400,000 clones, 85% to 90% were seen once, and the ten largest hold approximately 1.5%. The sample was PBMCs or T cells enriched from blood (not recorded which). These receptors originate from a woman aged 25 to 39 who had recovered from COVID-19.

The V call is TRBV7-2, the J call TRBJ2-1, with D possibly matching TRBD2 (6 bases). V lost 7 bases, J lost 9 bases, and 19 bases lay in between. The CDR3 is 14 amino acids. Germline CDR1 and CDR2: SGHTA and FQGNSA. DNA of the CDR3: TGTGCCAGCACCCCCCGGAGGGAGAGCAGTGAGCAGTTCTTC. Protein sequence: CASTPRRESSEQFF.

Remarks on this clone: This sample includes further DNA sequences coding for the same CDR3. J is TRBJ2-7 and V is TRBV27; D unresolved. The germline V gene has CDR1 MNHEY and CDR2 SMNVEV (reference sequence). CDR3 length equals 14 residues. V lost 2 bases to trimming and J lost 2 bases, with 10 bases between them. The CDR3 protein is CASSLKGGTYEQYF. CDR3 in DNA: TGTGCCAGCAGTTTAAAAGGCGGCACCTACGAGCAGTACTTC.

This rearrangement joins TRBV27 to TRBJ2-7; TRBD1 is a possible D gene (6 bases). V gave up 7 bases and J gave up 5 bases, with 15 bases separating them. CDR1 and CDR2 from the germline V gene are MNHEY and SMNVEV (reference sequence). This CDR3 comprises 13 residues. For the CDR3, the DNA is TGTGCCAGCACCGCGTTTAACAGGGACGAGCAGTACTTC. It codes for CASTAFNRDEQYF.

The chain carries TRBV12-3 or TRBV12-4 and TRBJ2-1; tentatively, D is TRBD2 (5 bases). Trimming stripped 7 bases from V and 5 bases from J, with 12 bases between. CDR3 length: 13 amino acids. The CDR3 coding sequence is TGTGCCAGCACCTCACTAGTGGACAATGAGCAGTTCTTC. It is translated as CASTSLVDNEQFF.

This chain links TRBV5-1 with TRBJ1-2; 7 positions agree with TRBD1. The CDR3 length is 15 residues. V was clipped by 4 bases and J by 2 bases; unmatched bases: 8. CDR1 is SGHRS, CDR2 YFSETQ, per germline. The CDR3 DNA reads as TGCGCCAGCAGCGAGGGCGCGGGACAGAACTATGGCTACACCTTC. Its translation is CASSEGAGQNYGYTF.

The V gene is TRBV6-5, the J gene TRBJ1-4, with 7 bases that match TRBD1. The CDR3 has 15 residues. CDR1 is MNHEY, CDR2 SVGAGI, per germline. Germline trimming cut 6 bases from V and 4 bases from J; bases unmatched to any gene: 8. The CDR3 sequence is CASREGTVNNEKLFF. Here the CDR3 DNA reads TGTGCCAGCAGGGAGGGGACAGTGAATAATGAAAAACTGTTTTTT.

In its sample, this clone was seen a few times. The CDR3: CASSETSFATDTQYF. CDR3 sequence (DNA): TGTGCCAGCAGCGAGACTAGTTTTGCCACAGATACGCAGTATTTT. The genes are TRBV11-3 and TRBJ2-3; possible D gene TRBD2, 6 bases. Trimming pared 5 bases from V and 2 bases from J, leaving 14 bases between. Germline V lookup: CDR1 SGHNT, CDR2 YENEEA. The CDR3 runs to 15 residues.

CDR3 protein: CASRSIRTGNTGELFF. The CDR3 DNA reads TGTGCCAGCAGATCTATTAGGACAGGGAACACCGGGGAGCTGTTTTTT. The chain carries TRBV11-2 and TRBJ2-2, with 7 positions matching TRBD1. The CDR3 is 16 amino acids. The J segment lost 1 base and the V segment lost 6 bases, leaving 8 bases of the junction unmatched. From germline, CDR1 is SGHAT and CDR2 FQNNGV. Using reference TRBV11-2 and TRBJ2-2 for the parts outside the CDR3, the full variable domain is EAGVAQSPRYKIIEKRQSVAFWCNPISGHATLYWYQQILGQGPKLLIQFQNNGVVDDSQLPKDRFSAERLKGVDSTLKIQPAKLEDSAVYLCASRSIRTGNTGELFFGEGSRLTVL.

The count of this clone is one. The chain uses TRBV5-1 and TRBJ2-7, with 13 bases fitting TRBD2. Trimming removed 3 bases from V and 7 bases from J; junction bases left unmatched: 10. Germline CDR1 SGHRS, CDR2 YFSETQ. CDR3 length equals 16 residues. The chain's CDR3 is CASSSTLTSGRPEQYF. The CDR3 nucleotides read TGCGCCAGCAGCTCCACCCTGACTAGCGGGAGGCCGGAGCAGTACTTC. Complete variable domain (other parts from reference TRBV5-1 and TRBJ2-7): KAGVTQTPRYLIKTRGQQVTLSCSPISGHRSVSWYQQTPGQGLQFLFEYFSETQRNKGNFPGRFSGRQFSNSRSEMNVSTLELGDSALYLCASSSTLTSGRPEQYFGPGTRLTVT.

The chain is built from TRBV2 and TRBJ1-3; no clear D gene. Germline CDR1 reads SNHLY; CDR2 reads FYNNEI. Trimming removed 3 bases at V and 0 bases at J, with 9 bases between. There are 15 residues in the CDR3. CDR3 amino acids: CASSEQFSSGNTIYF. The CDR3 bases are TGTGCCAGCAGTGAGCAGTTCAGCTCTGGAAACACCATATATTTT. Complete variable domain (other parts from reference TRBV2 and TRBJ1-3): EPEVTQTPSHQVTQMGQEVILRCVPISNHLYFYWYRQILGQKVEFLVSFYNNEISEKSEIFDDQFSVERPDGSNFTLKIRSTKLEDSAMYFCASSEQFSSGNTIYFGEGSWLTVV.